The present entry profiles one T cell receptor (beta chain) with its context. Its antigen is still unknown. It has no much larger one-base neighbor in the sample; base qualities were not kept. The CDR3, cysteine through phenylalanine, is 15 amino acids long. This entry keeps only the CDR3 DNA: 45 bases, framed from base 1. CDR1 and CDR2, looked up from the germline V gene, are KGHSH and LQKENI. Trimming costs V 1 base and J 0 bases, and their ends lie 8 bases apart. Libraries were made using multiplex PCR. Sequencing took place on an Illumina HiSeq 4000. TCR beta libraries were built with iRepertoire HTBI primers and Arm-PCR amplification of CDR3 regions. Gel purification was performed on PCR products prior to sequencing. For the original study's pipeline: Gene usage analysis of CDR3 amino acid clonotypes used the 50 to 70 TRBV and about 14 TRBJ segments found across samples. COPE and FqMerger were used to merge the filtered high-quality paired reads into contigs. BLAST was used to align contigs to the IMGT TRBV, TRBD and TRBJ reference genes, and CDR3 was defined following IMGT. Clonotypes above 0.1% frequency were classified as highly expanded clones. Shannon entropy was used to measure repertoire diversity, and the Gini coefficient was used to measure V-J evenness. A clonotype found in more than one individual was treated as public. TCRdb reanalyzed the raw reads on its own, using fastp at Q25 for trimming and MiXCR for clone calling, and kept in-frame beta chains. CDR3 protein sequences are deduplicated, and each keeps its most common genes and DNA. TCRdb assigned the V and J calls; the authors' analysis was not used. Within this sample are roughly 300,000 distinct CDR3 sequences, with roughly a fifth of them counted one time only. Over 25% of the sample is taken by the ten largest.

These data belong to a study of regulatory T cells in long-lasting Graves disease (dated by TCRdb to the early 2020s). Regarding the study in general: Persistent Graves' disease was defined as antithyroid drug treatment for over 5 years with persistently positive TSH receptor autoantibodies. Patients with persistent Graves' disease were compared with patients with newly diagnosed Graves' disease using TCR sequencing and RNA sequencing of peripheral blood. The study took place in China and was registered as a clinical trial. A total of about 35 samples underwent TCR sequencing: about 13 from persistent and some 20 from newly diagnosed Graves' disease patients. Antithyroid drugs had been taken for approximately 10 years on average by persistent Graves' disease patients in the clinical cohort.

This specimen's time point label, interpreted: persistent/refractory GD, antithyroid drugs over 5 years with positive TRAb. For both TCR sequencing and RNA sequencing, RNA was extracted from PBMCs in TRIzol. Graves' disease was diagnosed according to American Thyroid Association guidelines. Patients for the study were recruited at an endocrinology department in Xi'an, China. From each patient, about 9 milliliters of peripheral blood was collected into an EDTA anticoagulant tube. PBMCs were isolated by Ficoll Paque Plus density gradient separation without further T cell sorting. RNA quality was checked with an Agilent 2100 Bioanalyzer and agarose gel, and concentration with a NanoDrop 2000. Overall study results and their limits: Only the TCR beta chain was sequenced and analyzed. TRBV28, TRBJ1-2 and TRBJ2-5 were preferentially used in persistent disease, while TRBV20-1 and TRBJ2-1 were favored in newly diagnosed disease. Only peripheral blood was studied, because thyroid tissue, the primary lesion, was inaccessible. Persistent Graves' disease patients showed lower TCR Shannon entropy and fewer highly expanded clones than newly diagnosed patients, suggesting clonal expansion. The authors acknowledged the small sample size as a limitation that may reduce accuracy. A larger number of public clonotypes was shared among persistent patients (approximately 2,600) than among newly diagnosed patients (more than 850).

The specimen was peripheral blood mononuclear cells (PBMCs), collected when the disease was refractory, from a patient treated with antithyroid drugs. The receptor was isolated from a female donor with Graves disease. The rearrangement joined TRBV18 to TRBJ2-3; a weak D assignment points to TRBD1 (5 bases agree). This receptor carries the CDR3 CASSPLQESTDTQYF. The DNA sequence is TGTGCCAGCTCACCACTACAGGAAAGCACAGATACGCAGTATTTT.